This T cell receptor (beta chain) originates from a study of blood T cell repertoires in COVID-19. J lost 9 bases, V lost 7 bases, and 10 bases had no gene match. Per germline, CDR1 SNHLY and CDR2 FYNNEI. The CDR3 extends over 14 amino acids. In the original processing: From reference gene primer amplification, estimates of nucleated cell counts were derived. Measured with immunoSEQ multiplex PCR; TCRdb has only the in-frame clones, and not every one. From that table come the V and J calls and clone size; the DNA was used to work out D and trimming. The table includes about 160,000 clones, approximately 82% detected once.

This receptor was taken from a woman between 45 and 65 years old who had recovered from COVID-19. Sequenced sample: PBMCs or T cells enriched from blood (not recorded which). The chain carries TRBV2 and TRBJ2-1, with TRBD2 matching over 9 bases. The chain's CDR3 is CASTGRGGLGEQFF. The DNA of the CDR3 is TGTGCCAGCACTGGGCGGGGGGGGCTCGGTGAGCAGTTCTTC.